This T cell receptor beta chain was obtained from a study of shared clonotypes between healthy human individuals. Naive CD8 isolation took CD45RO-negative cells positively selected for CCR7 and excluded terminally differentiated effector memory CD45RA+ cells. With regard to this clone: The antigen remains unidentified.

Study-wide findings and caveats: Non-shared clonotypes showed lower generation probabilities than clonotypes common to all four donors. Larger estimated richness was generally seen in naive subsets than in memory subsets.

Assay execution proceeded at the deep level. Sequencing was performed with immunoSEQ multiplex PCR; in TCRdb, only in-frame clones are kept and a portion is missing. The sample comprises about 2 million clones, around 96% of which are singletons, and roughly 1.2% rests with the top ten. Trimming removed 1 base at V and 8 bases at J, with 9 bases between. The CDR3 has 13 residues. Germline-derived CDR1 and CDR2 are SGHNT and YENEEA. Source material: naive CD8+ T cells sorted from blood. The sequence came from a man aged 18 to 30 in good health. The chain carries TRBV11-3 and TRBJ2-1; D is ambiguous. CDR3 residues: CASSLANYHEQFF. The CDR3 coding sequence is TGTGCCAGCAGCTTAGCCAACTATCATGAGCAGTTCTTC.